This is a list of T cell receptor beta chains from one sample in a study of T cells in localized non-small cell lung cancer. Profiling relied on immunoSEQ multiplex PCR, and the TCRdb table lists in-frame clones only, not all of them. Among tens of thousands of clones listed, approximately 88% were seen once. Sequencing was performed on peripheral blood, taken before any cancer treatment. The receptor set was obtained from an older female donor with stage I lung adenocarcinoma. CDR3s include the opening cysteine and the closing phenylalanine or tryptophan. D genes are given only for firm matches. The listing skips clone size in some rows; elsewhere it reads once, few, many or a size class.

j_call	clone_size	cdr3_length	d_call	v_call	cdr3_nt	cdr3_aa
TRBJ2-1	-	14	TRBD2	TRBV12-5	TGTGCTAGTGGTTTGGGGACTAGCGACAATGAGCAGTTCTTC	CASGLGTSDNEQFF
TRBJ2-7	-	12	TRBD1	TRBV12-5	TGTGCTAGTGGTTTGGGCAGGGGGGAGCAGTACTTC	CASGLGRGEQYF
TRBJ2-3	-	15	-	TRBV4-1	TGCGCCAGCAGCCAAGATTATACCCCAGGGGATACGCAGTATTTT	CASSQDYTPGDTQYF
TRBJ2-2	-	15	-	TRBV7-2	TGTGCCAGCAGCTTCGGGGGGCGGAACACCGGGGAGCTGTTTTTT	CASSFGGRNTGELFF
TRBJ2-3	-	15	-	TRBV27	TGTGCCAGCAGTTTAAGCGCATCCGGCGCAGATACGCAGTATTTT	CASSLSASGADTQYF
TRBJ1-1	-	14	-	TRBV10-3	TGTGCCATCAGTGAGTCGACTACAGGGACTGAAGCTTTCTTT	CAISESTTGTEAFF
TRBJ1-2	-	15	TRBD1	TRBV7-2	TGTGCCAGCAGCTCACAGGGGTGGGACAGCTATGGCTACACCTTC	CASSSQGWDSYGYTF
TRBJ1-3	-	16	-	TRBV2	TGTGCCAGCAGTGAAGCTCACAGGTTCTCTGGAAACACCATATATTTT	CASSEAHRFSGNTIYF
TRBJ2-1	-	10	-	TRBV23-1	TGCGCCCCCACTGCCAATGAGCAGTTCTTC	CAPTANEQFF
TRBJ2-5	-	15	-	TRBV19	TGTGCCAGTAGTATAGGCAGGGCCACCCAAGAGACCCAGTACTTC	CASSIGRATQETQYF
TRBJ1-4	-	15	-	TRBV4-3	TGCGCCAGCAGCCAAGATGCCAGGGTCGGTGAAAAACTGTTTTTT	CASSQDARVGEKLFF
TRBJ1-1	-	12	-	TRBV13	TGTGCCAGCAGCTCAGGGAACACTGAAGCTTTCTTT	CASSSGNTEAFF
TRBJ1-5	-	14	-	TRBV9	TGTGCCAGCAGCGCAACAGGGTCGAATCAGCCCCAGCATTTT	CASSATGSNQPQHF
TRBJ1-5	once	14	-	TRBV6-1	TGTGCCAGCAGTGGAGGGGGTTGGGATCAGCCCCAGCATTTT	CASSGGGWDQPQHF
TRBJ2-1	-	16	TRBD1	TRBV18	TGTGCCAGCTCACCACGGACAGGGGGAAAGGACAATGAGCAGTTCTTC	CASSPRTGGKDNEQFF
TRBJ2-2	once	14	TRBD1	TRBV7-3	TGTGCCAGCAGCAACAGGGGGCTCGGCGGGGAGCTGTTTTTT	CASSNRGLGGELFF
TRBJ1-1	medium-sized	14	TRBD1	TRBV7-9	TGTGCCAGCAGCTCGCAGGGGGACAGCACTGAAGCTTTCTTT	CASSSQGDSTEAFF
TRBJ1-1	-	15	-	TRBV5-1	TGCGCCAGCAGCATAGAACAGAGGATGAACACTGAAGCTTTCTTT	CASSIEQRMNTEAFF
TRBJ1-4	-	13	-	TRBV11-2	TGTGCCAGCAGCTTAGTCGTTAATGAAAAACTGTTTTTT	CASSLVVNEKLFF
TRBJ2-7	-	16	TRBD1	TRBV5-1	TGCGCCAGCAGCTTCGATACAGGGGGCATAATGGCCGAGCAGTACTTC	CASSFDTGGIMAEQYF
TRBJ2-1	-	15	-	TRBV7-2	TGTGCCAGCAGCTTCACCAGCTATCCTGCCAATGAGCAGTTCTTC	CASSFTSYPANEQFF
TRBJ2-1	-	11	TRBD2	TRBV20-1	TGCCTAGCGGGGCCACACAATGAGCAGTTCTTC	CLAGPHNEQFF
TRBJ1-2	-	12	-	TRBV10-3	TGTGCCATCAGTGCCGGGAAGGATGGCTACACCTTC	CAISAGKDGYTF
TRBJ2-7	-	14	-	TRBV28	TGTGCCAGCGGTGAGGCAGCCGTCTCCTACGAGCAGTACTTC	CASGEAAVSYEQYF
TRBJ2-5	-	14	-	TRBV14	TGTGCCAGCAGCCAAAGAGGGTTCGGGGAGACCCAGTACTTC	CASSQRGFGETQYF
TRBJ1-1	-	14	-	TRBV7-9	TGTGCCAGCCACCGCAGTCTCATGAACACTGAAGCTTTCTTT	CASHRSLMNTEAFF
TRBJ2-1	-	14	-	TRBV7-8	TGTGCCAGCGGCACTTGGGGACATATCAATGAGCAGTTCTTC	CASGTWGHINEQFF
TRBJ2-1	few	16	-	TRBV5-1	TGCGCCAGCAGCTTGGTTCGGGGCCTCACCTACAATGAGCAGTTCTTC	CASSLVRGLTYNEQFF
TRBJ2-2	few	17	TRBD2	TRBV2	TGTGCCAGCAGTGAATCCAGGCTAGCGGGGGGCACCGGGGAGCTGTTTTTT	CASSESRLAGGTGELFF
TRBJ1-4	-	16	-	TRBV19	TGTGCCAGTAGTACGGGGGCGAGTCTTGGAGGTGAAAAACTGTTTTTT	CASSTGASLGGEKLFF
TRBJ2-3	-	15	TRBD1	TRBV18	TGTGCCAGCTCACCCTCGGACAGGGGCACAGATACGCAGTATTTT	CASSPSDRGTDTQYF
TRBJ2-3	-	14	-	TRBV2	TGTGCCAGCAGTGACAGACGGAGCACAGATACGCAGTATTTT	CASSDRRSTDTQYF
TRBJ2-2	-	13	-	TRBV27	TGTGCCAGCAGTTTCGCGGGTTCGGGGGAGCTGTTTTTT	CASSFAGSGELFF
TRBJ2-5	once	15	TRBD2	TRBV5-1	TGCGCCAGCAGCTCGGGGACTAGCGGGGGCCGGACCCAGTACTTC	CASSSGTSGGRTQYF
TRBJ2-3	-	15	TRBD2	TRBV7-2	TGTGCCAGCAGCTTACTAGCGGGGGGGGCAGATACGCAGTATTTT	CASSLLAGGADTQYF
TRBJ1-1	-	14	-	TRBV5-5	TGTGCCAGCAGCTTGGGGTCGGGGACCAACGAAGCTTTCTTT	CASSLGSGTNEAFF